This T cell receptor beta chain was profiled in a study of T-cell reconstitution after alpha-beta-depleted transplantation in children. As it was prepared, the TCRbeta library received unique molecular identifiers. TCRdb analysed the PCR reads with MiXCR anew, one entry per CDR3 protein. The sample records 98,000 or so distinct CDR3 sequences, about 6.5% being singletons. Trimming took 8 bases from V and 5 from J; bases not matched to a gene: 2. The CDR3 contains 11 residues. CDR1 is SEHNR, CDR2 FQNEAQ, per germline (reference sequence). J is TRBJ2-7 and V is TRBV7-9, with TRBD1 identical over 8 bases. The TCR sequence derives from a male patient aged 2-15 years who had a stem cell transplant for acute lymphoblastic leukemia, so the T cells may come from the graft donor. Sequencing was performed on PBMCs, mostly from graft donor cells, taken 360 days after TCRalphabeta/CD19-depleted stem cell transplant. The CDR3 loop is CASGQGDEQYF. The CDR3, as DNA: TGTGCCAGCGGACAGGGAGACGAGCAGTACTTC.